Sequencing of this TCR beta chain was carried out in a study of T cells in Graves' hyperthyroidism and ophthalmopathy (dated by TCRdb to between 2018 and 2021). About the full investigation: Peripheral blood samples were taken at the time of initial diagnosis, prior to any treatment. TCR V-J signatures able to tell the groups apart were searched for in a discovery cohort of approximately 95 patients, of whom more than 40 had Graves' ophthalmopathy and around 58 had stable Graves' hyperthyroidism. Whether ophthalmopathy could be predicted prospectively was tested in an independent validation cohort made up of under 20 hyperthyroidism patients plus 17 patients who later progressed to ophthalmopathy. The roughly 100 discovery patients were randomly divided into training and test sets at a 7:3 ratio. In about 6 Graves' hyperthyroidism patients, the study also compared T-cell repertoires from thyroid tissue with T-cell repertoires from blood. Following sampling, methimazole starting at 30 mg daily was given to hyperthyroidism patients, and high-dose intravenous methylprednisolone was given to ophthalmopathy patients. The paper describes TCR Vbeta CDR3 sequencing of 130 to 150 peripheral blood samples, made up of 43 ophthalmopathy patients, 70 to 75 hyperthyroidism patients and some 17 progressor patients. Overall results and qualifications from the work: Ophthalmopathy was separated from stable hyperthyroidism by a 13 V-J signature model, with approximately 86% sensitivity and about 81% specificity obtained in cross-validation and 80%/75% obtained in testing. Sample size was not statistically predetermined, and investigators were not blinded to group allocation. During validation, the model predicted progression to ophthalmopathy a median of approximately 6 months ahead of onset, with approximately 71% sensitivity and 72% to 85% specificity. Blood samples also contained most of the expanded thyroid clonotypes (frequency above 0.001), which suggests that blood repertoires may reflect thyroid immune responses.

From V the trimming removes 5 bases and from J it removes 4 bases, while the gene matches leave 8 bases of the junction unaccounted for. As encoded in the germline V gene (reference sequence), CDR1 is SGHNT while CDR2 is YYREEE. The CDR3 runs 14 residues from the cysteine to the phenylalanine. Just the 42-base CDR3 DNA is kept, in frame starting at base 1. Stable Graves' hyperthyroidism was defined as the absence of progression to ophthalmopathy over 18 months of follow-up. Hyperthyroidism patients were aged 18 to 65 years and newly diagnosed, with disease duration of less than 2 months. The study excluded patients with uncontrolled infections, other autoimmune diseases, pregnancy or lactation. Diagnoses relied on clinical symptoms, serum thyroxine and TRAb, thyroid ultrasound and orbital computed tomography. PBMCs were isolated from 10 ml of fresh peripheral blood by Ficoll-Paque density gradient centrifugation. Total RNA was extracted using Trizol reagent, and RNA quality was assessed on an Agilent 2100 Bioanalyzer.

The table lists this clonotype with a few counts. Its antigen has not been determined. No much larger clonotype is one base removed from it; base qualities were not supplied. The TCR beta CDR3 regions were amplified from RNA transcripts. For the first round of RT-PCR on the TCR CDR3, the HTBI primer set was used together with the Qiagen OneStep RT-PCR kit. Libraries were constructed in a second round of multiplex PCR, after which size selection and purification were carried out. Sequencing of the libraries was done on an Illumina HiSeq2000 using paired-end 100 bp reads. For the original study's pipeline: SOAPnuke was used to process the raw data, throwing out any read that contained adapters or uncalled bases, had a mean Phred below 15, or lacked an exact constant-primer or identifier match. COPE v1.2.5 was used to merge high-quality paired reads, and clonotypes were defined as unique nucleotide sequences. MiTCR v1.1 was used to align the clonotypes against IMGT TRBV, TRBD and TRBJ reference segments. Analysis was restricted to V-J combinations with a frequency above 0.0001, which covered just over 98% of repertoires. The TCS score was defined as the ratio of F50 (clonal expansion) to E x V (chaos), calculated using BLOSUM62-based TCRdist between CDR3 peptides within each V-J. Welch's t-statistics and random forest reduced just over 500 V-J features to about 12, which were used in a naive Bayes classifier (R e1071). TCRdb trimmed public reads at Q25 via fastp, called clones via MiXCR and kept in-frame beta chains. CDR3 protein sequences are deduplicated, and each keeps its most common genes and DNA. The V and J calls follow TCRdb's processing rather than the paper's. Within this sample are some 620,000 distinct CDR3 sequences, with 15% to 20% of them counted one time only. The biggest ten clones account for 3% to 4% of the sample.

This chain is built from TRBV5-4 and TRBJ1-1; the central 7 bases match TRBD1. The TCR comes from a woman in her twenties or thirties with Graves' hyperthyroidism. The sequenced material came from blood. CDR3 loop: CASSPNTGATEAFF. The DNA sequence is TGTGCCAGCAGTCCCAATACAGGGGCCACTGAAGCTTTCTTT. The reference TRBV5-4 and TRBJ1-1 proteins fill in what lies around the CDR3, so the full variable domain reads ETGVTQSPTHLIKTRGQQVTLRCSSQSGHNTVSWYQQALGQGPQFIFQYYREEENGRGNFPPRFSGLQFPNYSSELNVNALELDDSALYLCASSPNTGATEAFFGQGTRLTVV.